This T cell receptor (beta chain) was obtained from a study of glioma-infiltrating T cells after dendritic cell vaccination. General study points: Estimated pretreatment TIL content predicted outcome after dendritic cell vaccination.

The immunoSEQ assay amplified TCRB CDR3 from up to roughly 2 ug DNA. Sequenced by immunoSEQ multiplex PCR; TCRdb stores in-frame clones only, minus some. The sample has 40,000 or so clones; approximately 80% are singletons. Between the trimmed V and J ends, which lost 6 bases and 7 bases, there was a span of 15 bases. This CDR3 comprises 14 residues. Germline V CDR1 and CDR2: MNHEY, SVGAGI. A note on this clone: Its target is not known.

The chain couples TRBV6-5 to TRBJ1-4, with TRBD1 as a possible D gene (6 bases). This sample comprised blood, obtained before dendritic cell vaccination. This sequence originates from a human donor with glioblastoma. CDR3 protein: CASSSGEGGEKLFF. In DNA form, the CDR3 reads TGTGCCAGCAGCTCAGGAGAAGGGGGTGAAAAACTGTTTTTT.